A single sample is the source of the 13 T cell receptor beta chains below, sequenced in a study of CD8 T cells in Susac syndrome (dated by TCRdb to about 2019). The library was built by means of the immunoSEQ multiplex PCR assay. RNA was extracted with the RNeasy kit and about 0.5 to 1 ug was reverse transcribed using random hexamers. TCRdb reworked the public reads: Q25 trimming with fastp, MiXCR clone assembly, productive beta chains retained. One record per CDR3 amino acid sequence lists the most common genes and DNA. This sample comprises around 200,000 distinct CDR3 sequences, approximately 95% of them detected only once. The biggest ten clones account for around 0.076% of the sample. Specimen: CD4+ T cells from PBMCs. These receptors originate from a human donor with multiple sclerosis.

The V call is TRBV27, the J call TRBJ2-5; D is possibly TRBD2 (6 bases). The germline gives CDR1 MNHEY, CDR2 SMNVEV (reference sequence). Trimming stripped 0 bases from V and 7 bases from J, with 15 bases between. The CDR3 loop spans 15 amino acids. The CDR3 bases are TGTGCCAGCAGTTTATCGTGGGAGGCGGTGGGGACCCAGTACTTC. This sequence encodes CASSLSWEAVGTQYF.

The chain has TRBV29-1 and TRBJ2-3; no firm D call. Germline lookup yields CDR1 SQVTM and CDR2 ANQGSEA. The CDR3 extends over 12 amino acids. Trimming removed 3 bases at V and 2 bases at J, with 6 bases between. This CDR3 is CSVDGPTDTQYF. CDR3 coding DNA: TGCAGCGTTGACGGGCCCACAGATACGCAGTATTTT.

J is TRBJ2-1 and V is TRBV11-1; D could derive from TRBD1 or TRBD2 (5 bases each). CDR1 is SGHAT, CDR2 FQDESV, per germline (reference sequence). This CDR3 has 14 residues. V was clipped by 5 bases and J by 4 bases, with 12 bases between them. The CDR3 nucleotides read TGTGCCAGCAGCCATGGGACGTCGTACAATGAGCAGTTCTTC. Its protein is CASSHGTSYNEQFF. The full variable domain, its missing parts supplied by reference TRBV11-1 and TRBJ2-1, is EAEVAQSPRYKITEKSQAVAFWCDPISGHATLYWYRQILGQGPELLVQFQDESVVDDSQLPKDRFSAERLKGVDSTLKIQPAELGDSAMYLCASSHGTSYNEQFFGPGTRLTVL.

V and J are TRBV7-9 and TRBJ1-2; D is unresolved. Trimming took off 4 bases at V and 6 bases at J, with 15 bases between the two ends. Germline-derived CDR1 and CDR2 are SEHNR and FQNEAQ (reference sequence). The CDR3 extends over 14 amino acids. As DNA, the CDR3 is TGTGCCAGCAGCTCCACCTTCGACATAAATGGCTACACCTTC. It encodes CASSSTFDINGYTF.

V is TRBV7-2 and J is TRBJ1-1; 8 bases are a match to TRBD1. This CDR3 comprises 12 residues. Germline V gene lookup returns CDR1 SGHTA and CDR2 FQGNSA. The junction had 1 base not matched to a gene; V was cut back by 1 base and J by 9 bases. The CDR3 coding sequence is TGTGCCAGCAGCTTAGGGGACAGGAAAGCTTTCTTT. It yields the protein CASSLGDRKAFF.

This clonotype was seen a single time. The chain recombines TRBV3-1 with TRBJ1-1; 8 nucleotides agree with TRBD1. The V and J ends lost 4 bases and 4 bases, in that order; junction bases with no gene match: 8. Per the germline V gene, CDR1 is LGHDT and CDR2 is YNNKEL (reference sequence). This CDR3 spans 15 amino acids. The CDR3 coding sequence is TGTGCCAGCAGCCCCCGGACAGGGAGGGGCACTGAAGCTTTCTTT. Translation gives CASSPRTGRGTEAFF.

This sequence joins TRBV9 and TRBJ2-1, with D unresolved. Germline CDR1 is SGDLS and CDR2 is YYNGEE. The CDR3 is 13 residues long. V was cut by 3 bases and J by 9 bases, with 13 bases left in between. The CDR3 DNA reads TGTGCCAGCAGCGCAGCTCATGCGCCTGAGCAGTTCTTC. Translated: CASSAAHAPEQFF.

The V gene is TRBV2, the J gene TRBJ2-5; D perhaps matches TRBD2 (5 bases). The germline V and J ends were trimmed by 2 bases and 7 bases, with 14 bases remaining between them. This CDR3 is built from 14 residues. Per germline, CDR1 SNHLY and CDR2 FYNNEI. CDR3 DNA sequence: TGTGCCAGCAGTGAACTGTCGGCAGGAGGGACCCAGTACTTC. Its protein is CASSELSAGGTQYF.

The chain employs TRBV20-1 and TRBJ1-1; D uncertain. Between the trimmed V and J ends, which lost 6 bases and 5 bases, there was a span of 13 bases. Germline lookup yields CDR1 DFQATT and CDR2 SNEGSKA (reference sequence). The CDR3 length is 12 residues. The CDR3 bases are TGCAGTGCCAGCGGGCGGAGAACTGAAGCTTTCTTT. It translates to CSASGRRTEAFF.

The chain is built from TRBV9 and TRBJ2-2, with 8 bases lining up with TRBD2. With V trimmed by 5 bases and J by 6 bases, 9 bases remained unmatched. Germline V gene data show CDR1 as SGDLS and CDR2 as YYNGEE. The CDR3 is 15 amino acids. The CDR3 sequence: CASSSGTRLAGELFF. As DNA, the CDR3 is TGTGCCAGCAGTTCCGGGACTAGATTAGCCGGGGAGCTGTTTTTT.

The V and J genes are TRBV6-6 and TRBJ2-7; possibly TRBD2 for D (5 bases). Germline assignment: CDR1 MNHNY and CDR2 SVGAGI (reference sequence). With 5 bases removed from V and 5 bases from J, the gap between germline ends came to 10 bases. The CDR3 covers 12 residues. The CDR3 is CASSRTGDEQYV. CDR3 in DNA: TGTGCCAGCAGTAGGACCGGGGACGAGCAGTACGTC.

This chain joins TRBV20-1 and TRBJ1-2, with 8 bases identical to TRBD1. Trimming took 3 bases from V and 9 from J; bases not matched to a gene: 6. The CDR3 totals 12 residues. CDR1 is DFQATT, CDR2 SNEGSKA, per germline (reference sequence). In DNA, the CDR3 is TGCAGTGCTAGCAGGACAGGGAATCGCTACACCTTC. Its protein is CSASRTGNRYTF.

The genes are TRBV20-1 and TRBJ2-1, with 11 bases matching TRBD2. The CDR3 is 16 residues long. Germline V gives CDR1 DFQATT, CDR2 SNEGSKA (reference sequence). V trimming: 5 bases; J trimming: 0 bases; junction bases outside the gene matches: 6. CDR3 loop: CSAPSGGSTSYNEQFF. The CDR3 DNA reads TGCAGTGCTCCTAGCGGGGGGTCGACCTCCTACAATGAGCAGTTCTTC.